The rows below give T cell receptor beta chains drawn from one sample of a study of blood T cell repertoires in COVID-19. This table comes from immunoSEQ multiplex PCR, and its TCRdb copy is limited to in-frame clones, with some not included. This sample has under 300,000 clones, with 90% to 95% found just once. The sequencing input was PBMCs or T cells enriched from blood (not recorded which). Every receptor here comes from a woman aged 18-29 years who had recovered from COVID-19. Both conserved end residues are part of each CDR3. A D gene is named only where the DNA matches it firmly. Size tells how often a clone was seen (once, few, many) or the class of an expanded clone, and some rows leave it out.

v_gene	len	abundance	d_gene	j_gene	CDR3aa	CDR3nt
TRBV28	15	NA	TRBD2	TRBJ2-1	CASSQSGLAYNEQFF	TGTGCCAGCAGTCAGTCGGGACTAGCGTACAATGAGCAGTTCTTC
TRBV6-5	14	few	TRBD1	TRBJ1-2	CASSSRGRYYGYTF	TGTGCCAGCAGCTCCAGGGGGAGATACTATGGCTACACCTTC
TRBV28	15	once	TRBD1	TRBJ1-1	CASSPPTGVNTEAFF	TGTGCCAGCAGTCCACCGACAGGGGTGAACACTGAAGCTTTCTTT
TRBV9	15	NA	TRBD1	TRBJ2-7	CASSPQGQGPYEQYF	TGTGCCAGCAGCCCGCAGGGACAGGGACCCTACGAGCAGTACTTC
TRBV5-1	14	once	TRBD1	TRBJ1-6	CASSPDRNNSPLHF	TGCGCCAGCAGCCCGGACAGGAATAATTCACCCCTCCACTTT
TRBV6-5	15	NA	NA	TRBJ2-1	CASSFHSNSYNEQFF	TGTGCCAGCAGTTTCCACAGTAACTCCTACAATGAGCAGTTCTTC
TRBV6-2/TRBV6-3	14	NA	NA	TRBJ1-2	CASSWGEVLYGYTF	TGTGCCAGCAGTTGGGGGGAAGTCTTGTATGGCTACACCTTC
TRBV24-1	15	NA	NA	TRBJ1-4	CATSDPRGTNEKLFF	TGTGCCACCAGTGACCCAAGGGGCACTAATGAAAAACTGTTTTTT
TRBV4-2	17	NA	NA	TRBJ1-2	CASSQDVKAGAVYGYTF	TGTGCCAGCAGCCAAGATGTGAAGGCAGGGGCTGTGTATGGCTACACCTTC
TRBV7-2	17	NA	TRBD2	TRBJ2-5	CASSLVLAGGPGETQYF	TGTGCCAGCAGCTTAGTCCTAGCGGGGGGCCCGGGTGAGACCCAGTACTTC
TRBV5-1	14	NA	NA	TRBJ2-3	CASSLDQGFDTQYF	TGCGCCAGCAGCTTGGATCAGGGGTTCGATACGCAGTATTTT
TRBV6-1	15	NA	NA	TRBJ2-5	CASSEMVEGGETQYF	TGTGCCAGCAGTGAAATGGTGGAGGGAGGCGAGACCCAGTACTTC
TRBV11-2	17	NA	TRBD1	TRBJ1-2	CASSLVDRGPPDYGYTF	TGTGCCAGCAGCTTAGTGGACAGGGGCCCCCCCGACTATGGCTACACCTTC
TRBV5-1	15	NA	NA	TRBJ2-7	CASSLETGRSYEQYF	TGCGCCAGCAGCTTGGAGACAGGGAGGTCCTACGAGCAGTACTTC
TRBV19	16	NA	TRBD1	TRBJ1-1	CASSIGRLRGRGEAFF	TGTGCCAGTAGTATAGGGAGACTCAGGGGGCGAGGTGAAGCTTTCTTT
TRBV6-5	13	NA	NA	TRBJ2-7	CASSYGQGTEQYF	TGTGCCAGCAGTTACGGTCAGGGGACCGAGCAGTACTTC
TRBV3-1/TRBV3-2	17	NA	TRBD1	TRBJ1-5	CASSEDRGYPGYQPQHF	TGTGCCAGCAGCGAGGACAGGGGATATCCTGGCTATCAGCCCCAGCATTTT
TRBV2	19	NA	NA	TRBJ2-2	CATLGRIISSYKNTGELFF	TGTGCCACGTTGGGCCGAATTATATCCTCTTACAAGAACACCGGGGAGCTGTTTTTT
TRBV2	15	once	TRBD1	TRBJ1-1	CASSPRTGVNTEAFF	TGTGCCAGCAGTCCTCGAACAGGGGTGAACACTGAAGCTTTCTTT
TRBV4-2	15	NA	NA	TRBJ2-3	CASSQEGVFTDTQYF	TGTGCCAGCAGCCAAGAGGGAGTTTTCACAGATACGCAGTATTTT
TRBV6-5	12	NA	NA	TRBJ1-2	CASSRGGYGYTF	TGTGCCAGCAGTCGGGGGGGCTATGGCTACACCTTC
TRBV4-2	15	NA	TRBD1	TRBJ2-7	CASSPQTGPLYEQYF	TGTGCCAGCAGCCCACAGACAGGGCCCCTCTACGAGCAGTACTTC
TRBV4-2	18	once	TRBD2	TRBJ2-5	CASSPGGTSGGTQETQYF	TGTGCCAGCAGCCCGGGGGGGACTAGCGGGGGCACACAAGAGACCCAGTACTTC
TRBV19	16	NA	NA	TRBJ1-5	CAGSIAAGAGNQPQHF	TGTGCCGGTAGTATAGCGGCGGGCGCGGGCAATCAGCCCCAGCATTTT
TRBV25-1	15	NA	TRBD1	TRBJ1-2	CASSEGQGGRYGYTF	TGTGCCAGCAGTGAAGGACAGGGGGGACGATATGGCTACACCTTC
TRBV7-2	13	NA	NA	TRBJ1-2	CASRLDRAYGYTF	TGTGCCAGCAGACTGGACAGAGCCTATGGCTACACCTTC
TRBV28	14	NA	TRBD1	TRBJ1-5	CASITTGWNQPQHF	TGTGCCAGCATTACGACAGGGTGGAATCAGCCCCAGCATTTT
TRBV5-4	14	NA	TRBD1	TRBJ2-7	CASSLKTGGYEQYF	TGTGCCAGCAGCCTCAAAACAGGGGGTTACGAGCAGTACTTC
TRBV5-1	17	NA	TRBD2	TRBJ2-1	CASRAPAGSGRRNEQFF	TGCGCCAGCAGGGCGCCGGCCGGGAGCGGGAGGAGGAATGAGCAGTTCTTC
TRBV29-1	12	NA	TRBD1	TRBJ1-2	CSATDRDGGYTF	TGCAGCGCCACAGACAGGGACGGCGGCTACACCTTC
TRBV5-5	14	once	NA	TRBJ2-5	CASSHTGSEETQYF	TGTGCCAGCAGCCATACAGGGTCGGAAGAGACCCAGTACTTC
TRBV11-2	15	NA	NA	TRBJ1-2	CASSLVRSGFGGYTF	TGTGCCAGCAGCTTAGTTCGGTCAGGGTTTGGTGGCTACACCTTC
TRBV9	14	NA	TRBD2	TRBJ2-7	CASSASGLTYEQYF	TGTGCCAGCAGCGCTAGCGGACTAACCTACGAGCAGTACTTC
TRBV6-5	15	NA	TRBD1	TRBJ1-5	CASSRRQGADQPQHF	TGTGCCAGCAGCCGCCGACAGGGGGCGGACCAGCCCCAGCATTTT
TRBV5-1	12	once	NA	TRBJ1-2	CASSTGGYGYTF	TGCGCCAGCAGCACCGGGGGCTATGGCTACACCTTC
TRBV9	13	NA	NA	TRBJ2-1	CASSGEDSLSAVF	TGTGCCAGCAGCGGGGAGGACTCCCTTTCTGCGGTCTTC
TRBV4-2	16	NA	NA	TRBJ1-1	CASSQGGRGFDTEAFF	TGTGCCAGCAGCCAGGGAGGCCGGGGGTTTGACACTGAAGCTTTCTTT
TRBV12-3/TRBV12-4	13	NA	NA	TRBJ1-1	CASTQGGATEAFF	TGTGCCAGCACCCAAGGGGGGGCCACTGAAGCTTTCTTT
TRBV3-1/TRBV3-2	14	NA	NA	TRBJ1-2	CASSPQGGVGGYTF	TGTGCCAGCAGCCCCCAAGGGGGGGTAGGTGGCTACACCTTC
TRBV7-9	15	NA	NA	TRBJ1-2	CASSLDIGTWYGYTF	TGTGCCAGCAGCTTAGACATTGGCACCTGGTATGGCTACACCTTC
TRBV4-3	15	NA	NA	TRBJ1-5	CASSQDNGNQQPQHF	TGCGCCAGCAGCCAAGATAACGGGAACCAACAGCCCCAGCATTTT
TRBV7-6	16	once	NA	TRBJ1-6	CASSFLLGDRESPLHF	TGTGCCAGCAGCTTTCTCCTTGGTGATCGTGAGTCACCCCTCCACTTT
TRBV28	16	NA	NA	TRBJ1-1	CASSSGFAGAHTEAFF	TGTGCCAGCAGTTCTGGGTTTGCAGGGGCCCACACTGAAGCTTTCTTT
TRBV19	17	NA	NA	TRBJ2-6	CASSPGFGASGANVLTF	TGTGCCAGTAGTCCCGGGTTTGGGGCTTCTGGGGCCAACGTCCTGACTTTC
TRBV5-4	16	NA	TRBD1	TRBJ1-3	CASSSGQGAGGNTIYF	TGTGCCAGCAGCTCCGGACAGGGGGCTGGTGGAAACACCATATATTTT
TRBV19	14	NA	TRBD1	TRBJ1-4	CACSRDRGYEKLFF	TGTGCCTGCTCCCGGGACAGGGGGTACGAAAAACTGTTTTTT
TRBV4-3	13	NA	NA	TRBJ2-7	CASSQERSYEQYF	TGCGCCAGCAGCCAAGAGCGTAGCTACGAGCAGTACTTC
TRBV10-3	12	NA	TRBD1	TRBJ2-7	CAIQQGADEQYF	TGTGCCATTCAACAGGGGGCAGACGAGCAGTACTTC
TRBV5-1	15	NA	NA	TRBJ1-2	CASTPEGGVTYGYTF	TGCGCCAGCACCCCGGAGGGAGGGGTGACCTATGGCTACACCTTC
TRBV7-8	12	NA	NA	TRBJ1-6	CASSPPTGALHF	TGTGCCAGCAGCCCCCCGACAGGAGCCCTCCACTTT
TRBV11-3	14	NA	NA	TRBJ2-7	CASSRNRETYEQYF	TGTGCCAGCAGCAGGAACAGGGAAACCTACGAGCAGTACTTC
TRBV5-4	15	NA	TRBD1	TRBJ1-2	CASSSKTGPYYGYTF	TGTGCCAGCAGCTCGAAGACAGGGCCCTACTATGGCTACACCTTC
TRBV7-2	14	NA	NA	TRBJ2-2	CASSAGAGAGELFF	TGTGCCAGCAGCGCGGGGGCCGGCGCCGGGGAGCTGTTTTTT
TRBV11-2	15	NA	TRBD2	TRBJ2-1	CASSGERGGVNEQFF	TGTGCCAGCAGCGGGGAGCGGGGGGGCGTGAATGAGCAGTTCTTC
TRBV28	13	NA	NA	TRBJ1-1	CASRRALRGSGFF	TGTGCCAGCAGACGTGCACTACGAGGCTCCGGTTTCTTT